The 7 T cell receptor beta chains below come from one sample, sequenced in a study of blood T cell repertoires in COVID-19. Clones were read by immunoSEQ multiplex PCR, and TCRdb kept only the in-frame ones, dropping some. The sample lists more than 100,000 clones, 80% to 90% seen once, with 2.4% in the top ten. Source material: PBMCs or T cells enriched from blood (not recorded which). The receptor source for this set is a middle-aged man with acute COVID-19.

DNA of the CDR3: TGTGCCAGCAGCTTAACATACAGGGACTCCTACGAGCAGTACTTC. This codes for CASSLTYRDSYEQYF. The chain is built from TRBV7-2 and TRBJ2-7; perhaps TRBD1 as D (6 bases). Germline assignment: CDR1 SGHTA and CDR2 FQGNSA. This CDR3 comprises 15 residues. The V and J ends lost 2 bases and 0 bases respectively, with 11 bases between them.

The chain uses TRBV7-2 and TRBJ1-6; 10 bases are a match to TRBD1. The length of the CDR3 is 13 residues. V lost 5 bases and J lost 11; bases outside the gene matches: 3. Germline V gene lookup returns CDR1 SGHTA and CDR2 FQGNSA. CDR3 sequence: CASSAGQGTPLHF. DNA for the CDR3: TGTGCCAGCAGCGCGGGACAGGGGACACCCCTCCACTTT.

V gene TRBV2 combines with J gene TRBJ2-1; 11 bases fit TRBD2. The CDR3 runs to 15 residues. CDR1 and CDR2 (germline): SNHLY, FYNNEI. V lost 6 bases, J lost 10 bases, and 11 bases stayed unmatched. DNA for the CDR3: TGTGCCAGCAGGGGGACTAGCGGAGGGCTTGGGGAGCAGTTCTTC. This encodes CASRGTSGGLGEQFF. The variable domain in full, with the rest retrieved from reference TRBV2 and TRBJ2-1, is EPEVTQTPSHQVTQMGQEVILRCVPISNHLYFYWYRQILGQKVEFLVSFYNNEISEKSEIFDDQFSVERPDGSNFTLKIRSTKLEDSAMYFCASRGTSGGLGEQFFGPGTRLTVL.

The chain combines TRBV4-1 with TRBJ2-2; D is ambiguous. V shed 2 bases and J shed 0 bases, with 7 bases lying between them. Germline assignment: CDR1 MGHRA and CDR2 YSYEKL. The CDR3 contains 15 residues. CDR3 sequence reads: CASSQTIPNTGELFF. The CDR3 DNA follows: TGCGCCAGCAGCCAAACTATACCGAACACCGGGGAGCTGTTTTTT.

The V gene is TRBV28, the J gene TRBJ2-2; TRBD1 agrees at 7 bases. CDR3 length: 15 amino acids. CDR1 and CDR2 (germline): MDHEN, SYDVKM. The V segment lost 8 bases and the J segment 7 bases; nucleotides outside the gene matches: 13. The CDR3: CASAVPGQPHGELFF. As DNA, the CDR3 is TGTGCCAGCGCAGTACCGGGACAGCCCCACGGGGAGCTGTTTTTT.

The rearrangement joins TRBV18 to TRBJ2-7; D might be TRBD1 (7 bases). V gave up 7 bases and J gave up 7 bases, with 32 bases separating them. CDR1 and CDR2 (germline): KGHSH, LQKENI. The CDR3 is made up of 18 amino acids. CDR3 sequence (DNA): TGTGCCAGCTGGGAACAGGGGACTGCTGTGAATCGATCAGGGGAGCAGTACTTC. It is translated as CASWEQGTAVNRSGEQYF.

The V and J genes are TRBV18 and TRBJ1-5; TRBD1 matches 10 bases. CDR1 and CDR2 from the germline V gene are KGHSH and LQKENI. The CDR3 is 15 amino acids. With V trimmed by 2 bases and J by 6 bases, 4 bases remained unmatched. CDR3 nucleotides: TGTGCCAGCTCACCAGAGACAGGGGGCACTCAGCCCCAGCATTTT. Its translation: CASSPETGGTQPQHF.